This T cell receptor beta chain was profiled in a study of T-cell memory formation after mild COVID-19. With constant-segment primers, 5'RACE yielded cDNA libraries of TCR alpha and TCR beta that carried sample barcodes and UMIs. TCRdb processed the 5' RACE reads anew with MiXCR; each CDR3 protein has one entry. This table has about 340,000 distinct CDR3 sequences, 10% to 15% appearing once. The CDR3 spans 15 residues. Per germline, CDR1 SQVTM and CDR2 ANQGSEA. The germline V and J ends were trimmed by 3 bases and 2 bases, with 14 bases remaining between them. This chain connects TRBV29-1 to TRBJ2-1; D might be TRBD2 (6 bases). Sequencing used PBMCs or a T cell subset sorted from them (not recorded which). This TCR was recovered from a man aged 18 to 29 who had mild COVID-19 (a few samples of this study predate the infection). Cell type and time point are not known. The CDR3 sequence is CSVEVRTTPYNEQFF. The CDR3 bases are TGCAGCGTTGAGGTTAGGACTACTCCCTACAATGAGCAGTTCTTC.